The T cell receptor beta chain described here comes from a study of blood T cell repertoires in COVID-19. Study background: The cDNA or gDNA used as material had been derived from T cells, B-cell-depleted T cells, or PBMCs.

The table came from immunoSEQ multiplex PCR; TCRdb's copy has only in-frame clones and leaves some out. The sample lists 300,000 to 400,000 clones, 75% to 90% occurring once. This CDR3 contains 12 residues. V lost 5 bases to trimming and J lost 2 bases, with 6 bases between them. Germline assignment: CDR1 SNHLY and CDR2 FYNNEI. This chain links TRBV2 with TRBJ1-1; D is undetermined. Input material: peripheral blood. The TCR comes from a woman in her forties or fifties with COVID-19, enrolled during active disease. CDR3 sequence (DNA): TGTGCCAGCAGTAGAGTTAACACTGAAGCTTTCTTT. Its translation: CASSRVNTEAFF. Together with reference TRBV2 and TRBJ1-1, the CDR3 gives the full variable domain: EPEVTQTPSHQVTQMGQEVILRCVPISNHLYFYWYRQILGQKVEFLVSFYNNEISEKSEIFDDQFSVERPDGSNFTLKIRSTKLEDSAMYFCASSRVNTEAFFGQGTRLTVV.